The next 27 T cell receptor beta chains were all read from a single sample in a study of blood T cell repertoires in COVID-19. TCRdb's table, derived via immunoSEQ multiplex PCR, lists solely in-frame clones and lacks some. The table lists more than 200,000 clones, around 87% of them singletons. The material sequenced was PBMCs or T cells enriched from blood (not recorded which). These receptors all come from a man aged 25-45 years in a cohort exposed to, infected with or recovered from COVID-19 (not recorded which).

The chain joins TRBV5-6 to TRBJ2-5; possibly TRBD2 for D (6 bases). The CDR3 is 15 residues long. V was shortened by 1 base and J by 4 bases, with 14 bases between the two germline ends. The germline gives CDR1 SGHDT, CDR2 YYEEEE. CDR3 residues: CASSLRGYSRETQYF. For the CDR3, the DNA is TGTGCCAGCAGCTTGCGGGGGTACTCGAGAGAGACCCAGTACTTC.

The rearrangement joins TRBV4-3 to TRBJ1-2, with 7 bases lining up with TRBD1. Germline V lookup: CDR1 LGHNA, CDR2 YSLEER. The ends lost 3 bases at V and 4 bases at J; junction bases unmatched: 14. The CDR3 has 17 residues. In nucleotides, the CDR3 is TGCGCCAGCAGCCATCCCTGGGGGCGACAGGGACCCTATGGCTACACCTTC. The encoded protein is CASSHPWGRQGPYGYTF.

The J gene is TRBJ1-2, the V gene TRBV27; 9 bases align to TRBD1. Trimming cost V 3 bases and J 0 bases; bases outside gene matches: 11. The CDR3 has 18 amino acids. Germline loops: CDR1 MNHEY, CDR2 SMNVEV (reference sequence). CDR3 in amino acids: CASSFRGTGLLSNYGYTF. Here the CDR3 DNA reads TGTGCCAGCAGTTTTCGGGGGACAGGGCTCTTGTCTAACTATGGCTACACCTTC.

The chain couples TRBV6-5 to TRBJ1-6; a possible D gene is TRBD1 (6 bases). With 0 bases removed from V and 9 bases from J, the gap between germline ends came to 12 bases. The CDR3 is 15 amino acids. Germline V gene data show CDR1 as MNHEY and CDR2 as SVGAGI. CDR3 in DNA: TGTGCCAGCAGTTACTCCACAGGGCCGAGTTCACCCCTCCACTTT. Protein: CASSYSTGPSSPLHF.

The chain carries TRBV29-1 and TRBJ2-3; 11 bases line up with TRBD2. Germline values: CDR1 SQVTM, CDR2 ANQGSEA. V shed 4 bases and J 1 base; nucleotides not matched to a gene: 10. This CDR3 has 17 residues. The CDR3 coding sequence is TGCAGCGTTGGGGGGACTACTAGCGGGAGAGGCACAGATACGCAGTATTTT. It codes for CSVGGTTSGRGTDTQYF.

The table lists this clone with a few counts. The V gene is TRBV6-2 or TRBV6-3, the J gene TRBJ1-5; D is possibly TRBD1 (5 bases). The V gene lost 0 bases and the J gene lost 7 bases, with 13 bases spanning the gap. The CDR3 consists of 15 residues. Germline CDR1 MNHEY, CDR2 SVGEGT. CDR3 DNA: TGTGCCAGCAGTTACTCGAGCAGGGTCGGGCAGCCCCAGCATTTT. It codes for CASSYSSRVGQPQHF.

The V and J genes are TRBV11-2 and TRBJ2-1; D call uncertain. Germline loops: CDR1 SGHAT, CDR2 FQNNGV. V lost 4 bases to trimming and J lost 9 bases, with 7 bases between them. The CDR3 contains 11 residues. CDR3 coding DNA: TGTGCCAGCAGCTCGGTTCTTGAGCAGTTCTTC. This translates into CASSSVLEQFF.

The chain has TRBV4-3 and TRBJ2-7, with 8 bases identical to TRBD2. From germline, CDR1 is LGHNA and CDR2 YSLEER. V was pared by 0 bases and J by 6 bases, with 7 bases of the junction left unmatched. The CDR3 has 15 residues. CDR3 amino acids: CASSQDSSGSSEQYF. For the CDR3, the DNA is TGCGCCAGCAGCCAAGACTCCAGCGGGAGTTCCGAGCAGTACTTC.

CDR3 residues: CASSLDPGGNQPQHF. CDR3 sequence (DNA): TGTGCCAGCAGCTTGGATCCCGGGGGCAATCAGCCCCAGCATTTT. The V and J genes are TRBV5-5 and TRBJ1-5; no clear D gene. This CDR3 is 15 amino acids long. The germline CDR1 and CDR2 sequences are SGHKS and YYEKEE (reference sequence). V lost 0 bases, J lost 2 bases, and 9 bases lay in between.

This clone was counted once. The V and J genes are TRBV28 and TRBJ2-7; D is perhaps TRBD2 (6 bases). V dropped 3 bases and J dropped 7 bases, with 19 bases sitting between them. The germline V gene has CDR1 MDHEN and CDR2 SYDVKM. There are 15 residues in the CDR3. CDR3 residues: CASSFQFGGTREQYF. The CDR3 DNA reads as TGTGCCAGCAGTTTTCAATTCGGGGGAACGCGGGAGCAGTACTTC.

J is TRBJ1-2 and V is TRBV5-4; D not resolved. Between the trimmed V and J ends, which lost 4 bases and 6 bases, there was a span of 7 bases. Per germline, CDR1 SGHNT and CDR2 YYREEE (reference sequence). The CDR3 has 11 amino acids. Here the CDR3 reads CASSVGDGYTF. The CDR3 DNA is TGTGCCAGCAGCGTTGGAGATGGCTACACCTTC.

The chain couples TRBV9 to TRBJ1-1, with 10 bases fitting TRBD1. The CDR3 is 15 amino acids. Losses at the gene ends were 0 bases for V and 4 bases for J; bases not matched to a gene: 3. Germline-derived CDR1 and CDR2 are SGDLS and YYNGEE. The CDR3 reads CASSVGQGAFTEAFF. The CDR3 coding sequence is TGTGCCAGCAGCGTAGGACAGGGGGCTTTCACTGAAGCTTTCTTT.

This rearrangement joins TRBV28 to TRBJ1-2, with D possibly TRBD1 on 5 matching bases. This CDR3 comprises 16 residues. V was clipped by 3 bases and J by 5 bases, with 19 bases between them. The germline CDR1 and CDR2 sequences are MDHEN and SYDVKM. CDR3 coding DNA: TGTGCCAGCAGTTTCTATGACAGAGGATCAGTATATGGCTACACCTTC. This gives the protein CASSFYDRGSVYGYTF.

The chain's CDR3 is CASSADRGQYEQYF. Here the CDR3 DNA reads TGTGCCAGCAGCGCCGACAGGGGGCAATACGAGCAGTACTTC. The chain is built from TRBV5-6 and TRBJ2-7; 10 bases fit TRBD1. The CDR3 covers 14 residues. Germline assignment: CDR1 SGHDT and CDR2 YYEEEE. The trim removed 4 bases at V and 4 bases at J, leaving 5 bases unmatched.

The gene calls are TRBV5-8 and TRBJ2-1; no reliable D call. The germline V and J ends were trimmed by 0 bases and 4 bases, with 11 bases remaining between them. The CDR3 length is 15 residues. Germline V lookup: CDR1 SGHTS, CDR2 YDEGEE. The CDR3 DNA follows: TGTGCCAGCAGCTTGGTAAGATCTAATTACAATGAGCAGTTCTTC. Translating gives CASSLVRSNYNEQFF.

V and J are TRBV28 and TRBJ1-1, with TRBD1 identical over 7 bases. Per germline, CDR1 MDHEN and CDR2 SYDVKM. V shed 6 bases, J shed 4 bases, and the junction held 5 bases outside the gene matches. This CDR3 is built from 13 residues. Here the CDR3 reads CASRATGFTEAFF. CDR3 nucleotides: TGTGCCAGCAGGGCGACAGGGTTCACTGAAGCTTTCTTT.

The chain recombines TRBV19 with TRBJ1-1; 7 positions match TRBD1. Per the germline V gene, CDR1 is LNHDA and CDR2 is SQIVND (reference sequence). Trimming at V came to 7 bases and at J to 1 base, leaving 9 bases not matched to a gene. The CDR3 covers 15 residues. As DNA, the CDR3 is TGTGCCAGTAAAGTTGAGGGGGCCTCGAACACTGAAGCTTTCTTT. It is translated as CASKVEGASNTEAFF.

The rearrangement joins TRBV27 to TRBJ1-2; no firm D call. The CDR3 contains 11 residues. Germline CDR1 is MNHEY and CDR2 is SMNVEV (reference sequence). Trimming cost V 5 bases and J 5 bases, with 6 bases left between them. The CDR3 sequence: CASSPGYGYTF. The CDR3 bases are TGTGCCAGCAGTCCGGGGTATGGCTACACCTTC.

The chain couples TRBV28 to TRBJ1-2; D is undetermined. V shed 8 bases and J shed 6 bases, with 13 bases lying between them. In germline, CDR1 is MDHEN, CDR2 SYDVKM. The CDR3 has 12 residues. CDR3 amino acids: CASGKRRNGYTF. The CDR3, as DNA: TGTGCCAGCGGAAAACGCAGGAATGGCTACACCTTC.

Only one count was recorded for this clone. This sequence joins TRBV27 and TRBJ1-1; TRBD1 matches 12 bases. Germline V lookup: CDR1 MNHEY, CDR2 SMNVEV (reference sequence). This CDR3 spans 15 amino acids. Trimming took 4 bases from V and 4 from J; bases not matched to a gene: 4. The CDR3 DNA is TGTGCCAGCAGTTGGGGACAGGGGGCAGGCACTGAAGCTTTCTTT. This codes for CASSWGQGAGTEAFF.

The V call is TRBV28, the J call TRBJ2-7, with D uncertain. Germline V gene lookup returns CDR1 MDHEN and CDR2 SYDVKM. The CDR3 loop spans 12 amino acids. V shed 6 bases and J shed 5 bases, with 11 bases lying between them. The DNA for the CDR3 is TGTGCCAGCAGCGATCGAGTGAACGAGCAGTACTTC. As protein: CASSDRVNEQYF.

This chain links TRBV3-1 (or the pseudogene TRBV3-2) with TRBJ1-5; the match to TRBD1 covers 8 bases. Unmatched junction bases numbered 9, after V lost 4 bases and J lost 7 bases. CDR1 is LGHDT and CDR2 is YNNKEL in the germline V gene (reference sequence). This CDR3 is 15 amino acids long. The CDR3 DNA sequence: TGTGCCAGCAGCCGGAAAGACAGGGGTCCGCAGCCCCAGCATTTT. Translated: CASSRKDRGPQPQHF.

The chain couples TRBV28 to TRBJ2-7; maybe TRBD1 (6 bases). Trimming took off 5 bases at V and 2 bases at J, with 10 bases between the two ends. The CDR3 runs 13 residues. Germline-derived CDR1 and CDR2 are MDHEN and SYDVKM. CDR3 sequence (DNA): TGTGCCAGCAGTCGACAGGTAGCCTACGAGCAGTACTTC. This gives the protein CASSRQVAYEQYF.

This clone has more than one count but fewer than ten. The chain has TRBV15 and TRBJ2-7; a possible D gene is TRBD1 (6 bases). CDR1 is LNHNV and CDR2 is YYDKDF in the germline V gene (reference sequence). Trimming pared 4 bases from V and 5 bases from J, leaving 12 bases between. The CDR3 is made up of 13 amino acids. CDR3 nucleotides: TGTGCCACCAGCATTGCCCAGGGGAACGAGCAGTACTTC. Residues: CATSIAQGNEQYF.

The V call is TRBV25-1, the J call TRBJ1-2; a possible D gene is TRBD1 (5 bases). CDR3 length equals 18 residues. The V end lost 3 bases, the J end lost 2 bases, and 22 bases lay between the germline ends. Germline CDR1 MGHDK, CDR2 SYGVNS. The CDR3 reads CASSDASPGDSKNYGYTF. The CDR3 DNA is TGTGCCAGCAGTGACGCCTCGCCCGGGGACTCCAAGAACTATGGCTACACCTTC.

The chain carries TRBV6-2 or TRBV6-3 and TRBJ1-2; 9 bases align to TRBD1. Germline V lookup: CDR1 MNHEY, CDR2 SVGEGT. With V trimmed by 6 bases and J by 5 bases, 16 bases remained unmatched. This CDR3 has 17 amino acids. The CDR3 nucleotides read TGTGCCAGCAGCCGCCCGGGACAGGGTCGGGGGAGTTATGGCTACACCTTC. It translates to CASSRPGQGRGSYGYTF.

The V call is TRBV16, the J call TRBJ2-7; TRBD2 might be the D (5 bases). CDR3 length: 13 residues. Germline lookup yields CDR1 KGHSY and CDR2 FQNENV. Trimming shortened V by 4 bases and J by 2 bases, and 9 bases separated the two germline ends. The CDR3 loop is CASSRDGTYEQYF. The CDR3 coding sequence is TGTGCCAGCAGCCGAGACGGGACCTACGAGCAGTACTTC.